This T cell receptor beta chain was retrieved from a study of cytomegalovirus exposure and HLA in healthy donors (dated by TCRdb to 2015 to 2018). Broadly, across the study: According to an earlier analysis of 587 of the donors, 150 million to 200 million T cells yielded over 90 million unique TCR beta sequences and about 300 Gb of sequence data. An early release that covered around 590 HLA-typed donors contained approximately 300 gigabases of sequencing data and around 85 million unique TCR sequences. Of the roughly 410 genotyped donors, 70% to 90% were placed in the genetic ancestry cluster associated with self-reported Caucasian donors. The aim of the study was to test whether cataloging public T cell receptors could identify signatures of past pathogen exposure. The T cell repertoires of 666 subjects were profiled by immunosequencing and related to cytomegalovirus serostatus. A separate validation cohort of 100 to 150 different subjects was used in addition to the 666-subject first cohort. To predict cytomegalovirus infection status, the study brought together high-throughput TCR immunosequencing, statistical association of individual TCRs with disease status, and machine learning. To study patterns of TCR occurrence, a later analysis re-analyzed previously published TCR beta repertoires from 700 or so donors and added high-resolution HLA genotyping. Rather than drawing on any new phenotypic data, the later analysis identified candidate immune exposures from TCR beta sequences and the way those sequences occurred across donors. An earlier analysis of around 580 of the donors used high-throughput TCR beta sequencing to judge whether each TCR beta V gene segment behaved as functional or pseudogenic. Alongside the repertoire data, information on donor age, sex, ethnicity and CMV serostatus was compiled. A later genetic analysis took genome-wide SNP genotypes for about 55% of the roughly 700 donors and used that subset as a discovery cohort. All discovery cohort repertoires had been generated using a single sequencing platform. Class I and class II HLA loci were covered by the typing at four-digit resolution. Typing coverage differed by locus: A, B, C, DRB1 and DQB1 were typed in roughly 629-640 donors, DQA1 in 522, DPA1 in 600 to 610, and DPB1 in roughly 470. Four or five DR-DQ haplotypes were handled as single units for association and clustering because linkage in the cohort was strong. Among roughly 400 genotyped donors of the cohort, an average of approximately 240,000 unique TCR beta nucleotide sequences was sequenced per donor, of which 15% to 20% were non-productive.

About this clone: Its antigen is not yet known. Within one base of it there is no much larger clone, and no base qualities were kept.

Study-level results and caveats: A total of roughly 160 TCR beta chains were listed by the study as associated with cytomegalovirus. The sequencing pipeline was judged likely to have produced a cluster of highly shared sequence variants as a technical artifact. In a later analysis, HLA-associated TCR beta chains were found to be more clonally expanded and to have lower generation probabilities than equally common non-associated chains. Linkage disequilibrium might explain the correlated functional status among segregating V segments, but an unknown experimental factor could not be ruled out. Because counts were too low, seventeen rarely observed V segments, including chromosome 9 orphons, were left out of the earlier analysis of some 600 of the donors. Only TCR beta chains were sequenced in this cohort, and the absence of alpha or paired-chain data limited detectable features. A later genetic analysis reported fewer N-insertions in productive TCRs among donors in an Asian-associated ancestry cluster than the roughly 620-donor mean. The authors suggested that the approach could potentially be extended to other disease states and immunological phenotypes. In vitro tests confirmed that a few of the cytomegalovirus-associated TCR beta chains recognize cytomegalovirus antigens. In a later analysis, TCR association rates were found to vary across HLA loci, with the most associated TCRs seen for DRB1 alleles and the fewest for HLA-C alleles. Because the 87-base-pair reads could not distinguish some IMGT-functional V segments, including TRBV6-2 and TRBV6-3, those segments were excluded. According to a later analysis, most CMV-associated TCR beta chains appeared to be HLA-restricted, and the HLA associations seemed to be driven largely by CMV exposure. When HLA alleles, especially DR and DQ, strongly co-occurred, TCR associations were difficult to assign to individual alleles. A later genetic analysis associated a missense DCLRE1C variant with V-gene and J-gene trimming of TCR beta chains, and an independent cohort replicated the association. In a later analysis, several top co-occurrence clusters were reported to appear linked to parvovirus B19, influenza, CMV and Epstein-Barr virus. The presence/absence analyses assumed that sequencing depth was roughly uniform across donors, and that assumption may not be true. Because some donors lacked HLA typing at each locus, the association tests relied only on the typed subset. At a false discovery rate of 0.05, a later analysis linked about 16,000 TCR beta sequences to specific HLA alleles. Broadly in line with IMGT annotations, most TCR beta V segments showed up in productive rearrangements about 87% or about 30% of the time in an earlier analysis of approximately 600 of the donors. For the cohort, immune exposure information was limited to CMV serostatus. In both the original and validation cohorts, the classifier was reported to diagnose cytomegalovirus status with high specificity and sensitivity. A further reported finding was that TCR beta sequences accurately predicted the HLA-A and HLA-B alleles for most subjects in the first cohort. Across donors, most TCR sequences were observed very rarely, whereas some public TCRs were present in many individuals.

Relative to germline, V is 4 bases shorter and J is 0 bases shorter, with 13 bases between their ends. The germline V gene (reference sequence) sets CDR1 to GTSNPN and CDR2 to SVGIG. From cysteine to phenylalanine, the CDR3 is 14 amino acids long. Only the CDR3 part of the read is kept: 42 bases, read in frame from the first base. The method was the immunoSEQ multiplex PCR assay. The multiplex PCR relied on a mix of 60 forward primers for TCR Vbeta segments and 13 reverse primers for TCR Jbeta segments. A multiplex PCR assay on genomic DNA amplified the CDR3 region of rearranged TCR beta genes. On the Illumina HiSeq System, the amplified TCR beta libraries were sequenced as 87-base-pair reads. The authors' pipeline ran thus. A later analysis counted tens of millions of unique TCR beta chains across the 666 repertoires, and about 10 million of these chains were shared by at least two donors. To remove PCR and sequencing errors, raw reads were error-corrected and collapsed into unique sequences using a nearest-neighbor algorithm that merged closely related sequences. CDR3 sequences were aligned to IMGT reference sequences to assign V, D and J gene segments. For a sequence to be retained, at least a six-nucleotide match to both a V gene segment and a J gene segment was required. Rearrangements were called productive when the CDR3 lacked stop codons and stayed in frame with V and J; all others were non-productive. CDR3 was defined according to IMGT convention as the region running from the second conserved V-encoded cysteine to the conserved J-encoded phenylalanine. The earlier analysis of about 570 of the donors excluded any sequence lacking an unambiguous match to a single V gene segment. In an earlier analysis of around 590 of the donors, a V segment was called functional when productive rearrangements were above 56.7%, and segregating when the standard deviation between donors exceeded 5%. To diagnose cytomegalovirus status from the catalog of TCR beta chain sequences, a statistical classification framework was built. In a later analysis, TCR nucleotide sequences were compared against IMGT/GENE-DB human TR gene sequences so that V and J genes could be assigned. In a later analysis, CDR3 sequences and most-parsimonious VDJ recombination scenarios were assigned using the TCRdist pipeline. In a later analysis, each TCR beta chain was defined by its CDR3 amino acid sequence together with its V-gene family, and reads lacking a unique V-gene family were excluded. To address suspected cross-contamination and a sequencing artifact, a later analysis removed approximately 590 highly shared, low-generation-probability nucleotide sequences. For each public chain, a later analysis derived a clonal expansion index from normalized ranks of inferred template counts within each repertoire. A later analysis computed generation probabilities with a VDJ recombination model fitted to out-of-frame rearrangements, and checked the results against IGoR. In a later analysis, TCR-TCR, TCR-HLA and TCR-CMV co-occurrence was scored with hypergeometric tests, and a repertoire-size bias correction was applied to TCR pairs. To estimate false discovery rates, a later analysis permuted the HLA or CMV assignments 20 times. A later analysis grouped co-occurring TCRs with DBSCAN, adding TCRdist sequence similarity when clustering within HLA-allele-positive subsets. Repertoires with fewer than 30,000 or more than 120,000 public chains were left out of co-occurrence clustering, as were five repertoires with anomalous nucleotide sharing. TCRdb stores this immuneACCESS table with in-frame sequences only. Part of the clones is absent; in the studies checked, under half of the shortfall reflects unresolved V genes, and no reason is known for the rest. Clonal size and the V and J genes are those of that table, whereas D and trimming came from the DNA. The sample data list around 120,000 clones, and around 74% of these were observed just once. The ten largest clones represent roughly 30% of the sample.

The cohort comprised some 730 healthy bone marrow donors. All cohort members were sampled while nominally healthy, although unrecorded immune exposures were likely present. The donor was CMV seropositive and was included in the group of about 290 seropositive cohort members. A peripheral blood sample was collected from each donor, and TCR beta sequencing was performed on peripheral blood mononuclear cells. The Qiagen DNeasy Blood Extraction Kit was used to extract genomic DNA from the blood cell samples. The sample comprised PBMCs. This receptor was identified in a man aged 60 to 75 in good health and CMV-seropositive. This receptor chain uses TRBV30 and TRBJ2-7; too little of a D gene remains to name it. The DNA sequence is as follows: TGTGCCTGGACGCCAACGGGTAGCTCCTACGAGCAGTACTTC. This translates into CAWTPTGSSYEQYF.